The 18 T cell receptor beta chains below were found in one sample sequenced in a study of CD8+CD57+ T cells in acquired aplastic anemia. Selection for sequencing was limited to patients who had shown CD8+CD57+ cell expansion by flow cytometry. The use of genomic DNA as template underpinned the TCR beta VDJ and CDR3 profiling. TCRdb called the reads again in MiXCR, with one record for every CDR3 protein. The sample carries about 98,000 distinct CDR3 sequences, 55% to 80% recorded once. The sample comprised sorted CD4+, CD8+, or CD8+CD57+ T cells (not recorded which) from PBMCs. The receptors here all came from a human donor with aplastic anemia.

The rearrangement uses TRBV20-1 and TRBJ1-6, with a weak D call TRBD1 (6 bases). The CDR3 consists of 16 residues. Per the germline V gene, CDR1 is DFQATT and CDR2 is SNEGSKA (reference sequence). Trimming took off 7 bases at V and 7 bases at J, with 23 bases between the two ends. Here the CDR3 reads CSVLTTGRVRNSPLHF. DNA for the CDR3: TGCAGTGTCCTAACCACAGGGCGAGTGCGGAATTCACCCCTCCACTTT.

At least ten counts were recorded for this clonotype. As DNA, the CDR3 is TGTGCCAGCAGCACTAGACTAGCGGGAGAGTTCTTTTATGAGCAGTTCTTC. Encoded protein: CASSTRLAGEFFYEQFF. J is TRBJ2-1 and V is TRBV3-1, with 12 bases aligning to TRBD2. After removal of 5 bases from V and 8 bases from J, the junction contained 13 bases not matched to a gene. The CDR3 extends over 17 amino acids. Germline V lookup: CDR1 LGHDT, CDR2 YNNKEL (reference sequence).

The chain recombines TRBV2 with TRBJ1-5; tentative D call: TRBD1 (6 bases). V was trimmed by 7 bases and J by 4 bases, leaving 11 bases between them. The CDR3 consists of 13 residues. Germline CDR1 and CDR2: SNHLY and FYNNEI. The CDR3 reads CASKRDNNQPQHF. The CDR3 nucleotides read TGTGCCAGCAAGAGGGACAATAATCAGCCCCAGCATTTT.

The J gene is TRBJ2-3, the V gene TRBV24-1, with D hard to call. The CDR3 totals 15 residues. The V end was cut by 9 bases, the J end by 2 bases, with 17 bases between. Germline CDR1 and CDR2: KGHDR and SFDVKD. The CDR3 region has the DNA TGTGCCACCTCTGCTACGGTAAGCCCCACAGATACGCAGTATTTT. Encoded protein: CATSATVSPTDTQYF.

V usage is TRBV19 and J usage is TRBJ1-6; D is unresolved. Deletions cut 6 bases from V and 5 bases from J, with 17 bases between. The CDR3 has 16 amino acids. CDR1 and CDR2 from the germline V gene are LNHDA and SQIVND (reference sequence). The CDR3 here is CASSPVTGPNNSPLHF. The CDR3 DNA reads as TGTGCCAGTAGCCCAGTAACCGGGCCGAATAATTCACCCCTCCACTTT.

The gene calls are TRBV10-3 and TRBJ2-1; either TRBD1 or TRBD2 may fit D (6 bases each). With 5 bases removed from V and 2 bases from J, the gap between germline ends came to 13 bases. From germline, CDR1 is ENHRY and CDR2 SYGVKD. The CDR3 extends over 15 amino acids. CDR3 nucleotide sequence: TGTGCCATCAGTTTCGGGGGCGCGACCTACAATGAGCAGTTCTTC. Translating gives CAISFGGATYNEQFF.

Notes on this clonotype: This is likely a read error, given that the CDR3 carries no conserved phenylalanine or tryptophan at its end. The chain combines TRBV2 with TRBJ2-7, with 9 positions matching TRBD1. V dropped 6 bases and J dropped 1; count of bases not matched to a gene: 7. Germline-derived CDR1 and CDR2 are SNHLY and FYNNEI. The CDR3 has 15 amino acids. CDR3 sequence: CASSPVGTGSYEQYI. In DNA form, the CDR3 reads TGTGCCAGCAGCCCCGTGGGGACAGGGTCCTACGAGCAGTACATC.

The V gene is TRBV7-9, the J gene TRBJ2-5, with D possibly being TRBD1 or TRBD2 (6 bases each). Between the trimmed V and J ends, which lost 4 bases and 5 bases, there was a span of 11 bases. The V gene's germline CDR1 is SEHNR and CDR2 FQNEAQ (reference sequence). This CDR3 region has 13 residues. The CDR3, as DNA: TGTGCCAGCAGCTCCACGGGGGCCGAGACCCAGTACTTC. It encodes CASSSTGAETQYF.

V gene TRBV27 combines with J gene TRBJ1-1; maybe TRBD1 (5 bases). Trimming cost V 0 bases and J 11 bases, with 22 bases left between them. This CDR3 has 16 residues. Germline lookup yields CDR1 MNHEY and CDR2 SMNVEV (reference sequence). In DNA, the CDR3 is TGTGCCAGCAGTTTATCCCCGTTTATCCAGGGTGTGTATGCTTTCTTT. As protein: CASSLSPFIQGVYAFF.

CDR3 sequence (DNA): TGCAGTGCACTAAGGCGGGGGGGCGGGGAGCTGTTTTTT. Amino acids: CSALRRGGGELFF. This rearrangement joins TRBV20-1 to TRBJ2-2; 9 positions match TRBD2. Germline V CDR1 and CDR2: DFQATT, SNEGSKA (reference sequence). V gave up 6 bases and J gave up 7 bases; unmatched junction bases: 6. This CDR3 comprises 13 residues.

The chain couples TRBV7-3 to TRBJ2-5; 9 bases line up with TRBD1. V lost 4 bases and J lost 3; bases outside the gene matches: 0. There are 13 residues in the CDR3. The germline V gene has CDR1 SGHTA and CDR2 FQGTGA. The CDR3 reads CASSWDREETQYF. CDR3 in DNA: TGTGCCAGCAGCTGGGACAGGGAAGAGACCCAGTACTTC.

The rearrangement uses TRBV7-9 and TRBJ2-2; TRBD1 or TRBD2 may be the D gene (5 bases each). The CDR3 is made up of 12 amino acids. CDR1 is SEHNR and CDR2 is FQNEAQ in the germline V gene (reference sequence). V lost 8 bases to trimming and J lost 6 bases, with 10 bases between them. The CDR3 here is CASGGMAGELFF. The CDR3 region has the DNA TGTGCCAGCGGGGGTATGGCCGGGGAGCTGTTTTTT.

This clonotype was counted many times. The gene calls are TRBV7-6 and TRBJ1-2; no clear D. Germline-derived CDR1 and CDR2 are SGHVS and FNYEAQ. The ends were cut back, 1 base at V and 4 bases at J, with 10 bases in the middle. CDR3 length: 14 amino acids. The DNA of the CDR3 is TGTGCCAGCAGCTTAGGGACGGGTGGCTATGGCTACACCTTC. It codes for CASSLGTGGYGYTF.

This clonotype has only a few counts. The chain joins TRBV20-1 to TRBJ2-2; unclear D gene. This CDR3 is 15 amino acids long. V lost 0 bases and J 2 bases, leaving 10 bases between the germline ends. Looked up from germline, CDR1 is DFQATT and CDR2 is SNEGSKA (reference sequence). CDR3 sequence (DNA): TGCAGTGCTAGAGATCCACGCGGCAACACCGGGGAGCTGTTTTTT. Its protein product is CSARDPRGNTGELFF.

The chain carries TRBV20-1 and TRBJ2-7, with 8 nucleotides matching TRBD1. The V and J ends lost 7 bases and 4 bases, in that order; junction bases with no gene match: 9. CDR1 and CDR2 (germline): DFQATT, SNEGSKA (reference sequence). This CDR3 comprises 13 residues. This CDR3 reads CSVAAQGGYEQYF. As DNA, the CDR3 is TGCAGTGTAGCAGCACAGGGGGGATACGAGCAGTACTTC.

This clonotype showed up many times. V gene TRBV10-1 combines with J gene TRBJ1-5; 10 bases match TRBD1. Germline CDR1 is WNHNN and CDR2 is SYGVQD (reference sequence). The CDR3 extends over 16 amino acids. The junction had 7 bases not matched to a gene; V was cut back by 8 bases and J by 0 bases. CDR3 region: CASGRDRGYSNQPQHF. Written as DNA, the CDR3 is TGCGCCAGCGGGAGGGACAGGGGTTATAGCAATCAGCCCCAGCATTTT.

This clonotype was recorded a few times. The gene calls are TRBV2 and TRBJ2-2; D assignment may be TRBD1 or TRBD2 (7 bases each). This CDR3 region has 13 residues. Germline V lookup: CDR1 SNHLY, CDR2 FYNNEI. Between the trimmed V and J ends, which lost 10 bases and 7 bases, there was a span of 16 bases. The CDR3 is CATSTGRDGELFF. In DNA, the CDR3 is TGTGCCACCTCGACAGGGAGGGACGGGGAGCTGTTTTTT. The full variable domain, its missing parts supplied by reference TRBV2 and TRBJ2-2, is EPEVTQTPSHQVTQMGQEVILRCVPISNHLYFYWYRQILGQKVEFLVSFYNNEISEKSEIFDDQFSVERPDGSNFTLKIRSTKLEDSAMYFCATSTGRDGELFFGEGSRLTVL.

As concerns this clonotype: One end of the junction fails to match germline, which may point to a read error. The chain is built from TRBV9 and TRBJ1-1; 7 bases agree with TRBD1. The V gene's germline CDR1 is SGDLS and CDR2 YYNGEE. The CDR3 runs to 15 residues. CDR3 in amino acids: CASSKLDRANTEAFF. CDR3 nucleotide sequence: TGTGCCAGCAGCAAACTCGACAGGGCGAACACTGAAGCCTTCTTT.